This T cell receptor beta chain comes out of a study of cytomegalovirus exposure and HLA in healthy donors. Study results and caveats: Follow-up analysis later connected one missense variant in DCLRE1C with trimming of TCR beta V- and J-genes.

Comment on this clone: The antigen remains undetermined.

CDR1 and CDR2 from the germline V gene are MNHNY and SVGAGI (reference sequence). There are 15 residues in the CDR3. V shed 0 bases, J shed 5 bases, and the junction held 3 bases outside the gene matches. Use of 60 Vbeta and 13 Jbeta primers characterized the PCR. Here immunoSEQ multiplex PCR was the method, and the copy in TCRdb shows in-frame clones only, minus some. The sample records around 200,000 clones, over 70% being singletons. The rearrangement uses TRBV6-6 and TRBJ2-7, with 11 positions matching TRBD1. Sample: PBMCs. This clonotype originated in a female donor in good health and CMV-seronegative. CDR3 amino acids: CASSYSRDRGNEQYF. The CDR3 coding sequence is TGTGCCAGCAGTTACTCGAGGGACAGGGGGAACGAGCAGTACTTC.